Each of the 30 T cell receptor beta chains below was sequenced from the same sample in a study of blood T cell repertoires in COVID-19. The data were produced by immunoSEQ multiplex PCR, yet TCRdb's version contains in-frame clones alone and is incomplete. The sample includes hundreds of thousands of clones, 86% of them seen just once. The sequencing input was peripheral blood. The receptor source for this set is a woman aged 55-70 years with COVID-19, enrolled during active disease.

This clone has only a few counts. The J gene is TRBJ2-1, the V gene TRBV27; maybe TRBD1 (6 bases). Germline-derived CDR1 and CDR2 are MNHEY and SMNVEV (reference sequence). V was clipped by 4 bases and J by 8 bases, with 18 bases between them. The CDR3 loop spans 15 amino acids. The CDR3 DNA sequence: TGTGCCAGCAGTTCGTCCTCGACAGGTATCCATGAGCAGTTCTTC. It is translated as CASSSSSTGIHEQFF.

The gene calls are TRBV5-1 and TRBJ1-4; D is unclear. Germline V CDR1 and CDR2: SGHRS, YFSETQ. The V gene lost 4 bases and the J gene lost 8 bases, with 15 bases spanning the gap. CDR3 length: 14 residues. The CDR3 DNA reads as TGCGCCAGCAGCGAGGGCAGGTTAGGGGAAAAACTGTTTTTT. Its protein product is CASSEGRLGEKLFF.

The chain recombines TRBV5-1 with TRBJ1-1; 7 bases line up with TRBD1. Germline trimming cut 4 bases from V and 1 base from J; bases unmatched to any gene: 4. Per the germline V gene, CDR1 is SGHRS and CDR2 is YFSETQ. The CDR3 is 14 residues long. Here the CDR3 reads CASSRDSPNTEAFF. The DNA of the CDR3 is TGCGCCAGCAGCCGGGACAGCCCGAACACTGAAGCTTTCTTT. Complete variable domain (other parts from reference TRBV5-1 and TRBJ1-1): KAGVTQTPRYLIKTRGQQVTLSCSPISGHRSVSWYQQTPGQGLQFLFEYFSETQRNKGNFPGRFSGRQFSNSRSEMNVSTLELGDSALYLCASSRDSPNTEAFFGQGTRLTVV.

The chain is built from TRBV13 and TRBJ2-3, with TRBD2 matching over 9 bases. Trimming at V came to 4 bases and at J to 2 bases, leaving 16 bases not matched to a gene. This CDR3 has 19 residues. The germline gives CDR1 PRHDT, CDR2 FYEKMQ (reference sequence). As DNA, the CDR3 is TGTGCCAGCAGCTCAGATCCCGGGACTAGCCTCCCTAACACAGATACGCAGTATTTT. It codes for CASSSDPGTSLPNTDTQYF.

Note on this clone: At one of its ends the junction is not consistent with the germline gene, which may arise from a read error. This chain uses TRBV6-5 with TRBJ2-1; D uncertain. CDR1 and CDR2 from the germline V gene are MNHEY and SVGAGI. The CDR3 has 12 residues. The CDR3 protein is CASSHSQNEQFF. CDR3 coding DNA: TGTGCCAGCAGTCACTCTCAGAATGAGCAGTTCTTC.

The chain joins TRBV7-3 to TRBJ2-3, with D perhaps matching TRBD1 (6 bases). Between the trimmed V and J ends, which lost 3 bases and 1 base, there was a span of 17 bases. There are 17 residues in the CDR3. From germline, CDR1 is SGHTA and CDR2 FQGTGA. CDR3 bases: TGTGCCAGCAGCTTTGACCACCGGGACACACGCACAGATACGCAGTATTTT. Translated, it gives CASSFDHRDTRTDTQYF. The full variable domain, rest sourced from reference TRBV7-3 and TRBJ2-3, is GAGVSQTPSNKVTEKGKYVELRCDPISGHTALYWYRQSLGQGPEFLIYFQGTGAADDSGLPNDRFFAVRPEGSVSTLKIQRTERGDSAVYLCASSFDHRDTRTDTQYFGPGTRLTVL.

The chain is built from TRBV27 and TRBJ1-4; 9 bases agree with TRBD1. Germline CDR1 is MNHEY and CDR2 is SMNVEV (reference sequence). This CDR3 region has 17 residues. The V segment lost 6 bases and the J segment 8 bases; nucleotides outside the gene matches: 16. CDR3 sequence (DNA): TGTGCCAGCAGCCAATCCTCGCCGGGACAGGGAGGAGAAAAACTGTTTTTT. It yields the protein CASSQSSPGQGGEKLFF.

As regards this clone: This sample also contains other DNA sequences that code for the same CDR3. V gene TRBV11-2 combines with J gene TRBJ1-2; 7 bases line up with TRBD1. This CDR3 is built from 13 residues. Germline V gene sequence: CDR1 SGHAT, CDR2 FQNNGV. J lost 5 bases, V lost 5 bases, and 5 bases had no gene match. CDR3 bases: TGTGCCAGCAGCATTATGACAGGGTATGGCTACACCTTC. Its translation is CASSIMTGYGYTF.

The chain has TRBV7-9 and TRBJ2-1; D is unclear. V gave up 5 bases and J gave up 8 bases, with 19 bases separating them. CDR3 length: 15 amino acids. Germline V lookup: CDR1 SEHNR, CDR2 FQNEAQ (reference sequence). This CDR3 is CASSHRPTVRDEQFF. The CDR3 nucleotides are TGTGCCAGCAGCCACCGACCTACCGTCCGGGATGAGCAGTTCTTC.

The CDR3 protein is CASSLARGLGSTEAFF. Here the CDR3 DNA reads TGTGCCAGCAGCTTGGCCAGGGGGCTAGGTAGCACTGAAGCTTTCTTT. V and J are TRBV5-6 and TRBJ1-1, with 8 bases aligning to TRBD1. CDR3 length: 16 amino acids. Germline V lookup: CDR1 SGHDT, CDR2 YYEEEE. J was trimmed by 4 bases and V by 0 bases; bases with no gene match: 8.

This chain connects TRBV6-2 or TRBV6-3 to TRBJ1-2; D is perhaps TRBD1 (5 bases). V lost 4 bases and J 1 base, leaving 13 bases between the germline ends. The CDR3 covers 15 residues. The germline V gene has CDR1 MNHEY and CDR2 SVGEGT. CDR3 nucleotides: TGTGCCAGCAGTTCTGTCCAGGGTTTTAACTATGGCTACACCTTC. Translating gives CASSSVQGFNYGYTF.

V gene TRBV7-3 combines with J gene TRBJ2-3; TRBD2 matches at 7 bases. Germline V lookup: CDR1 SGHTA, CDR2 FQGTGA. This CDR3 has 16 amino acids. Trimming removed 5 bases from V and 3 bases from J; junction bases left unmatched: 11. This CDR3 is CASSPRGVGRTDTQYF. Here the CDR3 DNA reads TGTGCCAGCAGCCCCCGGGGGGTTGGGAGGACAGATACGCAGTATTTT.

The rearrangement uses TRBV7-9 and TRBJ1-5, with a possible D match to TRBD1 (6 bases). V dropped 7 bases and J dropped 5 bases, with 15 bases sitting between them. The germline CDR1 and CDR2 sequences are SEHNR and FQNEAQ (reference sequence). This CDR3 contains 14 residues. In nucleotides, the CDR3 is TGTGCCAGCACCCTCGGGGGGGGGCATCAGCCCCAGCATTTT. It codes for CASTLGGGHQPQHF.

J is TRBJ2-5 and V is TRBV18; weak D call: TRBD2 (6 bases). This CDR3 comprises 17 residues. Trimming took off 0 bases at V and 1 base at J, with 15 bases between the two ends. Germline CDR1 and CDR2: KGHSH and LQKENI. The CDR3: CASSPPGTAGAQETQYF. In DNA form, the CDR3 reads TGTGCCAGCTCACCACCGGGGACTGCCGGGGCCCAAGAGACCCAGTACTTC. The whole variable domain, remainder taken from reference TRBV18 and TRBJ2-5, is NAGVMQNPRHLVRRRGQEARLRCSPMKGHSHVYWYRQLPEEGLKFMVYLQKENIIDESGMPKERFSAEFPKEGPSILRIQQVVRGDSAAYFCASSPPGTAGAQETQYFGPGTRLLVL.

The chain is built from TRBV20-1 and TRBJ2-1; a possible D gene is TRBD2 (6 bases). This CDR3 region has 11 residues. Germline values: CDR1 DFQATT, CDR2 SNEGSKA (reference sequence). V was pared by 8 bases and J by 5 bases, with 10 bases between. CDR3 sequence: CSTGVHNEQFF. DNA for the CDR3: TGCAGTACGGGGGTTCACAATGAGCAGTTCTTC.

The genes are TRBV4-3 and TRBJ1-6; D is undetermined. Germline CDR1 is LGHNA and CDR2 is YSLEER. Trimming left V 1 base short and J 10 bases short, with 11 bases between. The CDR3 extends over 14 amino acids. CDR3 coding DNA: TGCGCCAGCAGCCAAGTTTATGGAGGCTCACCCCTCCACTTT. Translating it yields CASSQVYGGSPLHF.

The J gene is TRBJ2-3, the V gene TRBV10-1; a possible D gene is TRBD2 (5 bases). Germline V gene sequence: CDR1 WNHNN, CDR2 SYGVQD (reference sequence). The V and J ends lost 0 bases and 5 bases respectively, with 9 bases between them. This CDR3 comprises 14 residues. CDR3 nucleotides: TGCGCCAGCAGTGAGTCGAGGGTTCAAGATACGCAGTATTTT. It yields the protein CASSESRVQDTQYF.

J is TRBJ1-2 and V is TRBV9; no clear D. Germline CDR1 and CDR2: SGDLS and YYNGEE. Deletions cut 6 bases from V and 0 bases from J, with 12 bases between. This CDR3 spans 14 amino acids. CDR3 in amino acids: CASTQYGANYGYTF. The CDR3 DNA reads TGTGCCAGCACGCAATATGGAGCTAACTATGGCTACACCTTC.

The chain uses TRBV19 and TRBJ2-7; TRBD1 matches 8 bases. Germline loops: CDR1 LNHDA, CDR2 SQIVND (reference sequence). V was pared by 3 bases and J by 6 bases, with 4 bases of the junction left unmatched. The CDR3 totals 13 residues. The CDR3: CASSIGQGGEQYF. The CDR3 nucleotides read TGTGCCAGTAGTATTGGACAGGGCGGCGAGCAGTACTTC.

V is TRBV7-2 and J is TRBJ1-2; tentatively, D is TRBD1 (6 bases). The CDR3 extends over 16 amino acids. Germline CDR1 SGHTA, CDR2 FQGNSA. Trimming removed 5 bases at V and 3 bases at J, with 19 bases between. The CDR3 loop reads CASSLIPGAGDYGYTF. In DNA, the CDR3 is TGTGCCAGCAGCCTGATACCCGGGGCAGGGGACTATGGCTACACCTTC.

This clone was counted a single time. This chain connects TRBV6-5 to TRBJ2-1, with D possibly TRBD1 on 5 matching bases. The germline V and J ends were trimmed by 0 bases and 4 bases, with 7 bases remaining between them. The CDR3 covers 14 residues. CDR1 and CDR2 (germline): MNHEY, SVGAGI. CDR3 region: CASSYSSGYNEQFF. The CDR3 coding sequence is TGTGCCAGCAGTTACTCTTCAGGGTACAATGAGCAGTTCTTC.

The J gene is TRBJ1-2, the V gene TRBV11-1, with D maybe TRBD1 (5 bases). The V gene's germline CDR1 is SGHAT and CDR2 FQDESV (reference sequence). The CDR3 runs 14 residues. V was trimmed by 5 bases and J by 2 bases, leaving 12 bases between them. CDR3 coding DNA: TGTGCCAGCAGCCCGGGACTCCTAAACTATGGCTACACCTTC. Protein: CASSPGLLNYGYTF.

The V gene is TRBV5-6, the J gene TRBJ1-3; D remains ambiguous. Trimming shortened V by 1 base and J by 2 bases, and 22 bases separated the two germline ends. The germline CDR1 and CDR2 sequences are SGHDT and YYEEEE. The CDR3 is 19 residues long. The CDR3 DNA reads TGTGCCAGCAGCTTGATGAGGAGTTCGTCCCAATTCACTGGAAACACCATATATTTT. Translated, it gives CASSLMRSSSQFTGNTIYF. Based on the CDR3 plus reference TRBV5-6 and TRBJ1-3, the full variable domain is DAGVTQSPTHLIKTRGQQVTLRCSPKSGHDTVSWYQQALGQGPQFIFQYYEEEERQRGNFPDRFSGHQFPNYSSELNVNALLLGDSALYLCASSLMRSSSQFTGNTIYFGEGSWLTVV.

The V call is TRBV6-2 or TRBV6-3, the J call TRBJ2-7, with D possibly being TRBD2 (5 bases). The CDR3 sequence is 16 residues long. Germline CDR1 is MNHEY and CDR2 is SVGEGT. V was cut by 5 bases and J by 1 base, with 18 bases left in between. Written as DNA, the CDR3 is TGTGCCAGCAGTGTTGGACTCCTCGCTCTATCCTACGAGCAGTACTTC. Translated, it gives CASSVGLLALSYEQYF.

On this clone itself: Relative to the germline gene, one junction end is altered; a read error may explain this. The V gene is TRBV7-8, the J gene TRBJ2-7; 11 bases fit TRBD1. This CDR3 comprises 12 residues. Germline-derived CDR1 and CDR2 are SGHVS and FQNEAQ. CDR3 in amino acids: CASTGTGGLFDF. As DNA, the CDR3 is TGTGCCAGCACTGGGACAGGGGGACTTTTCGATTTC.

The rearrangement joins TRBV6-5 to TRBJ1-5, with D maybe TRBD1 (5 bases). Germline V gene data show CDR1 as MNHEY and CDR2 as SVGAGI. The CDR3 spans 15 residues. Deletions cut 5 bases from V and 2 bases from J, with 13 bases between. In nucleotides, the CDR3 is TGTGCCAGCAGTCAGGGATCGGTAGGCAATCAGCCCCAGCATTTT. It yields the protein CASSQGSVGNQPQHF.

This chain links TRBV7-8 with TRBJ1-6; D unresolved. The CDR3 has 15 amino acids. Germline lookup yields CDR1 SGHVS and CDR2 FQNEAQ. Between the trimmed V and J ends, which lost 0 bases and 12 bases, there was a span of 15 bases. CDR3 sequence reads: CASSLAMAPLEPLHF. The CDR3 DNA follows: TGTGCCAGCAGCTTAGCGATGGCTCCCCTCGAACCCCTCCACTTT. Filled out from reference TRBV7-8 and TRBJ1-6, the complete variable domain reads GAGVSQSPRYKVAKRGQDVALRCDPISGHVSLFWYQQALGQGPEFLTYFQNEAQLDKSGLPSDRFFAERPEGSVSTLKIQRTQQEDSAVYLCASSLAMAPLEPLHFGNGTRLTVT.

J is TRBJ1-4 and V is TRBV9; a weak D match, TRBD1 (6 bases). Germline V lookup: CDR1 SGDLS, CDR2 YYNGEE. This CDR3 has 17 residues. Trimming shortened V by 4 bases and J by 0 bases, and 16 bases separated the two germline ends. CDR3 nucleotides: TGTGCCAGCAGCCCCGGGGGGGCGGCTCCAACTAATGAAAAACTGTTTTTT. Residues: CASSPGGAAPTNEKLFF.

The chain recombines TRBV6-2 or TRBV6-3 with TRBJ2-2; no firm D call. Germline loops: CDR1 MNHEY, CDR2 SVGEGT. The CDR3 sequence is 16 residues long. V was pared by 4 bases and J by 0 bases, with 12 bases between. The chain's CDR3 is CASSSFARTNTGELFF. In DNA form, the CDR3 reads TGTGCCAGCAGTTCATTTGCCAGAACGAACACCGGGGAGCTGTTTTTT.

The chain joins TRBV4-3 to TRBJ2-7; TRBD1 agrees at 7 bases. Germline V gene data show CDR1 as LGHNA and CDR2 as YSLEER. V shed 3 bases, J shed 6 bases, and the junction held 5 bases outside the gene matches. The CDR3 contains 13 residues. For the CDR3, the DNA is TGCGCCAGCAGCCACGCGACAGGGCTCGAGCAGTACTTC. Its translation is CASSHATGLEQYF.